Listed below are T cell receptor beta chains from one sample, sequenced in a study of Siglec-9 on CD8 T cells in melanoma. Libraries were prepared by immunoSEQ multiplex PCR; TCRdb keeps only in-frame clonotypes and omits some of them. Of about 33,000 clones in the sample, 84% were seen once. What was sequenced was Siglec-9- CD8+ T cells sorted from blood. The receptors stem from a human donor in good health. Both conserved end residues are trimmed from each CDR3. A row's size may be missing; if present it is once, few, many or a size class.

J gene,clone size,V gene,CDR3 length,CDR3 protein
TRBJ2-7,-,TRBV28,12,ASSQVGGTYEQY
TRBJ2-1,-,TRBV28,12,ASSLGSDLGEQF
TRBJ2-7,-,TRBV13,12,ASSWGGSVHEQY
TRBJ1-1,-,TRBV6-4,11,ASSDRDGTEAF
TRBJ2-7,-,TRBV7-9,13,ASSSTRQGSYEQY
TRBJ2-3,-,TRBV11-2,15,ASSLGASGRSTDTQY
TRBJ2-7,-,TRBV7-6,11,ASSLVPEREQY
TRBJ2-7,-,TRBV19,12,ASSPGGVGYEQY
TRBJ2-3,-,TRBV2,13,ASSEGVTSTDTQY
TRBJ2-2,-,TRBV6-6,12,ASSPGGATGELF
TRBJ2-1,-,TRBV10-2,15,ASGTVAGEGSYNEQF
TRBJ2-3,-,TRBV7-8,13,ASSWTSGGTDTQY
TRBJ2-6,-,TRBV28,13,ASSLWGAGANVLT
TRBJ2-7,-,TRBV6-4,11,ASSDGSSYEQY
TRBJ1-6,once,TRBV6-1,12,ASTSWAGNSPLH
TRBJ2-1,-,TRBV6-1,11,ASSEAENNEQF
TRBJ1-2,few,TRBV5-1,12,ASSSSGTENGYT
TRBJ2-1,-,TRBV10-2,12,ASSEPGQFNEQF
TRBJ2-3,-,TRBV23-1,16,ASSQRKQGASSTDTQY
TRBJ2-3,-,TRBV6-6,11,ASVGANTDTQY
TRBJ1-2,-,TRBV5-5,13,ASSLASAPNYGYT
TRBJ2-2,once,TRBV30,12,AWTLGLNTGELF
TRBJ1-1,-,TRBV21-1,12,ASSLNDRVTEAF